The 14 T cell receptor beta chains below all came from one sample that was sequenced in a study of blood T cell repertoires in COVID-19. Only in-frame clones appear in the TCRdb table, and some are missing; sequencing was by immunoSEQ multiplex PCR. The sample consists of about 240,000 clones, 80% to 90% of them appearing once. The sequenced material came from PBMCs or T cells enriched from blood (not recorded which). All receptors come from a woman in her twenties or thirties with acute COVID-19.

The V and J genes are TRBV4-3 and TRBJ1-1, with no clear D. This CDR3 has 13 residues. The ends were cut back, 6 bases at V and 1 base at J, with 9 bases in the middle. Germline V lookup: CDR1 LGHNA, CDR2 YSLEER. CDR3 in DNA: TGCGCCAGCAGATGGAGGAGGAACACTGAAGCTTTCTTT. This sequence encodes CASRWRRNTEAFF.

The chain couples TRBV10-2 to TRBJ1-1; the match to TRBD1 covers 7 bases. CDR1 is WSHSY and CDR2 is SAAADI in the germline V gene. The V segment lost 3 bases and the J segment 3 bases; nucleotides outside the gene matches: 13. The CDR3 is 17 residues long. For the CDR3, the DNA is TGCGCCAGCAGTGAACCCGGGTGGGAAACAGGGGACACTGAAGCTTTCTTT. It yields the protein CASSEPGWETGDTEAFF.

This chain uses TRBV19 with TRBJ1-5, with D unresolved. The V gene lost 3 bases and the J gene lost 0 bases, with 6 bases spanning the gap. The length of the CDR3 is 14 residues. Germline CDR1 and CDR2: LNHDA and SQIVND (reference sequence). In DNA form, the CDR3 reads TGTGCCAGTAGTATTCGGGGTAGCAATCAGCCCCAGCATTTT. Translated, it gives CASSIRGSNQPQHF. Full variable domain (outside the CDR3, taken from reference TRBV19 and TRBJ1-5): DGGITQSPKYLFRKEGQNVTLSCEQNLNHDAMYWYRQDPGQGLRLIYYSQIVNDFQKGDIAEGYSVSREKKESFPLTVTSAQKNPTAFYLCASSIRGSNQPQHFGDGTRLSIL.

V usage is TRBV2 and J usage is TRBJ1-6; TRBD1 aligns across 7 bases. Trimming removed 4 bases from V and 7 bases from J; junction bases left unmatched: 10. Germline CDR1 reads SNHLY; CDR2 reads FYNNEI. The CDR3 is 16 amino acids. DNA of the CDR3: TGTGCCAGCAGTGGACAGGGCTCCAGTCGGAATTCACCCCTCCACTTT. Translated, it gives CASSGQGSSRNSPLHF.

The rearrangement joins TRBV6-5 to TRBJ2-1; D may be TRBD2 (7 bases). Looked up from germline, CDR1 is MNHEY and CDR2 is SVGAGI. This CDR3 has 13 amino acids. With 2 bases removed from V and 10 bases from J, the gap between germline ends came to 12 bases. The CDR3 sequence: CASSYGGGTEQFF. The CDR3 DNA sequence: TGTGCCAGCAGTTACGGGGGGGGGACAGAGCAGTTCTTC.

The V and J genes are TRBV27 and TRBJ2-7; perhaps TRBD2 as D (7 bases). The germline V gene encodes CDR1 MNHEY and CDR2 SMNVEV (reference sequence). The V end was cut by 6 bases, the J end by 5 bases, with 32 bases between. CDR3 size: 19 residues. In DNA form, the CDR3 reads TGTGCCAGCAGGTCGAGGAAGGGGGGGATCAGAACCGAGTCCCACGAGCAGTACTTC. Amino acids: CASRSRKGGIRTESHEQYF.

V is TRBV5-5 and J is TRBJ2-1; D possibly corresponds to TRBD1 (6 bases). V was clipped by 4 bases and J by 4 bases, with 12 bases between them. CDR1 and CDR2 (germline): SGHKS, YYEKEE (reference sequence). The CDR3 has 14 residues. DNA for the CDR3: TGTGCCAGCAGCACAGGGACACCTTACAATGAGCAGTTCTTC. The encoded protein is CASSTGTPYNEQFF.

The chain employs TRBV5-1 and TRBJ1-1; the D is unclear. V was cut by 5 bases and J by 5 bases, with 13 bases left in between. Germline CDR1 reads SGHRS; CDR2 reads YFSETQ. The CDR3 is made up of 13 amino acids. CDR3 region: CASREGDGTEAFF. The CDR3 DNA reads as TGCGCCAGCAGGGAGGGAGATGGGACTGAAGCTTTCTTT.

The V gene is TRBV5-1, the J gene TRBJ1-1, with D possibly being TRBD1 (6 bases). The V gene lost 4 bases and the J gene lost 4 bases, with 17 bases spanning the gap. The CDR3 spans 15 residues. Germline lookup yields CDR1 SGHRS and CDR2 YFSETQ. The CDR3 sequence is CASSLDPDSFTEAFF. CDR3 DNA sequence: TGCGCCAGCAGCCTCGACCCGGACAGTTTCACTGAAGCTTTCTTT.

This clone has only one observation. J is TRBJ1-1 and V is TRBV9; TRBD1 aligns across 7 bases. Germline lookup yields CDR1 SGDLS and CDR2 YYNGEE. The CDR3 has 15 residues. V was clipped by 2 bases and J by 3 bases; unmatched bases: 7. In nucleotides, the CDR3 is TGTGCCAGCAGCGTGGATAACAGGGGTTACACTGAAGCTTTCTTT. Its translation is CASSVDNRGYTEAFF.

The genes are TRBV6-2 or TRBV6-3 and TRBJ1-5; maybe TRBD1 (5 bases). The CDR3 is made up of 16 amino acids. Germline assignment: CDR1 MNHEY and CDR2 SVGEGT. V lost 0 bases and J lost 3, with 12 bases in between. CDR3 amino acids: CASSYSIGADNQPQHF. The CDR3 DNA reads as TGTGCCAGCAGTTACTCGATAGGGGCCGACAATCAGCCCCAGCATTTT.

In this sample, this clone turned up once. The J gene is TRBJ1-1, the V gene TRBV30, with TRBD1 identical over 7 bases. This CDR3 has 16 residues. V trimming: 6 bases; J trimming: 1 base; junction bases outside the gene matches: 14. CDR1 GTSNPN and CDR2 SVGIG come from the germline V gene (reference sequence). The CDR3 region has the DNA TGTGCCTGCCGCCAGGGGGGTGCGCGAAGGAACACTGAAGCTTTCTTT. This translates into CACRQGGARRNTEAFF.

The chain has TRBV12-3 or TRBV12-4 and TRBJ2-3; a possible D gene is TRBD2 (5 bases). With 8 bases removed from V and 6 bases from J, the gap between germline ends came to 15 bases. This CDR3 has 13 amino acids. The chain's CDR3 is CASSYTRSDTQYF. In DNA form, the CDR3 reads TGTGCCAGCTCTTACACTAGGTCGGATACGCAGTATTTT.

CDR3 protein: CASSYLSGGDTEQYF. CDR3 coding DNA: TGTGCCAGCAGTTACCTCTCGGGGGGCGATACCGAGCAGTACTTC. The chain links TRBV6-2 or TRBV6-3 to TRBJ2-7; tentative D call: TRBD2 (7 bases). There are 15 residues in the CDR3. Looked up from germline, CDR1 is MNHEY and CDR2 is SVGEGT. The ends were cut back, 2 bases at V and 6 bases at J, with 17 bases in the middle.